This T cell receptor beta chain was sequenced in a study of OX40 agonist ivuxolimab in advanced cancers. Overall study: Every 2 weeks, patients got intravenous ivuxolimab at one of six dose levels (0.01-10 mg/kg). The diagnoses of dose-escalation patients were hepatocellular carcinoma, melanoma, renal cell or head and neck cancer. Overall study findings and caveats: CD4+ T cells averaged fewer expanded clones than CD8+ T cells.

The CDR3 totals 16 residues. V gave up 6 bases and J gave up 1 base; unmatched junction bases: 9. The germline V gene encodes CDR1 LNHDA and CDR2 SQIVND (reference sequence). Produced via immunoSEQ multiplex PCR; TCRdb's table is partial and in-frame only. The sample includes 70,000 or so clones, 82% of them seen just once. Notes on this clone: The antigen is not known.

The TCR was taken from an adult with an advanced solid tumor such as melanoma, head and neck, liver or kidney cancer. This specimen consisted of CD4+ or CD8+ T cells sorted from blood, obtained in a trial of the OX40 agonist ivuxolimab. The chain employs TRBV19 and TRBJ1-5; TRBD1 matches at 7 bases. As DNA, the CDR3 is TGTGCCAGTAGAACCCTGGAGGGGGCGAGCAATCAGCCCCAGCATTTT. It specifies CASRTLEGASNQPQHF.